What follows are 14 T cell receptor beta chains derived from one specimen sequenced in a study of blood T cell repertoires in COVID-19. Sequencing was performed with immunoSEQ multiplex PCR; in TCRdb, only in-frame clones are kept and a portion is missing. The data show hundreds of thousands of clones, around nine tenths seen once. Specimen: peripheral blood. The receptors here all came from an older man with acute or convalescent COVID-19.

The chain has TRBV18 and TRBJ2-7; a weak D match, TRBD2 (5 bases). Germline-derived CDR1 and CDR2 are KGHSH and LQKENI. V was shortened by 3 bases and J by 0 bases, with 15 bases between the two germline ends. The CDR3 is made up of 16 amino acids. CDR3 amino acids: CASSPYSGRDSYEQYF. In DNA, the CDR3 is TGTGCCAGCTCACCGTATTCGGGAAGGGACTCCTACGAGCAGTACTTC.

The chain couples TRBV19 to TRBJ1-2; 7 nucleotides line up with TRBD1. There are 15 residues in the CDR3. V shed 4 bases, J shed 0 bases, and the junction held 5 bases outside the gene matches. Germline V lookup: CDR1 LNHDA, CDR2 SQIVND (reference sequence). The chain's CDR3 is CASSTPGQPNYGYTF. Here the CDR3 DNA reads TGTGCCAGTAGTACTCCGGGACAGCCTAACTATGGCTACACCTTC.

The CDR3 DNA is TGTGCCAGCTCACCCTTCGGGACAGGGGGTTTTGGAAACACCATATATTTT. The encoded protein is CASSPFGTGGFGNTIYF. This sequence joins TRBV18 and TRBJ1-3; the match to TRBD1 covers 11 bases. With 3 bases clipped from V and 3 bases from J, the junction kept 7 bases outside the gene matches. The CDR3 contains 17 residues. Germline CDR1 reads KGHSH; CDR2 reads LQKENI.

The V call is TRBV29-1, the J call TRBJ1-4; D gene ambiguous. Per germline, CDR1 SQVTM and CDR2 ANQGSEA. Trimming shortened V by 3 bases and J by 5 bases, and 7 bases separated the two germline ends. The CDR3 is made up of 12 amino acids. The CDR3 loop reads CSVENENEKLFF. The CDR3 region has the DNA TGCAGCGTTGAGAACGAGAATGAAAAACTGTTTTTT.

This clone was observed once. The J gene is TRBJ2-3, the V gene TRBV19; 10 nucleotides match TRBD2. V was pared by 4 bases and J by 2 bases, with 6 bases of the junction left unmatched. Germline-derived CDR1 and CDR2 are LNHDA and SQIVND (reference sequence). The CDR3 is 16 amino acids. CDR3 in amino acids: CASSTLLAGATDTQYF. The DNA of the CDR3 is TGTGCCAGTAGTACGCTGCTAGCGGGGGCCACAGATACGCAGTATTTT.

This chain connects TRBV28 to TRBJ1-2; D might be TRBD1 (5 bases). V lost 6 bases and J lost 4, with 18 bases in between. The CDR3 runs to 15 residues. Germline values: CDR1 MDHEN, CDR2 SYDVKM. CDR3 residues: CASRPGAGGIYGYTF. CDR3 bases: TGTGCCAGCAGGCCTGGAGCGGGGGGGATCTATGGCTACACCTTC.

The chain couples TRBV12-5 to TRBJ1-1, with 11 bases fitting TRBD1. This CDR3 has 14 amino acids. The junction had 9 bases not matched to a gene; V was cut back by 4 bases and J by 11 bases. CDR1 is LGHNT and CDR2 is FRNRAP in the germline V gene. The CDR3 spells CASGWGTGGSQAFF. Here the CDR3 DNA reads TGTGCTAGTGGTTGGGGGACAGGGGGATCCCAGGCTTTCTTT.

This clone occurred once. This chain connects TRBV7-9 to TRBJ2-1, with TRBD1 matching over 8 bases. This CDR3 is built from 16 residues. Unmatched junction bases numbered 10, after V lost 5 bases and J lost 4 bases. In germline, CDR1 is SEHNR, CDR2 FQNEAQ (reference sequence). In DNA, the CDR3 is TGTGCCAGCAGCCCTTTGCCGGGACAGGTATACAATGAGCAGTTCTTC. Its protein is CASSPLPGQVYNEQFF.

The chain has TRBV18 and TRBJ2-5; TRBD2 is a possible D gene (5 bases). This CDR3 contains 14 residues. CDR1 is KGHSH and CDR2 is LQKENI in the germline V gene. V was clipped by 2 bases and J by 3 bases, with 10 bases between them. The chain's CDR3 is CASSPWSGKETQYF. Here the CDR3 DNA reads TGTGCCAGCTCACCATGGTCGGGGAAAGAGACCCAGTACTTC.

Notes on this clone: This CDR3 is also generated by other DNA sequences in the sample. This sequence joins TRBV3-1 (or the pseudogene TRBV3-2) and TRBJ2-7, with TRBD1 identical over 9 bases. This CDR3 is built from 14 residues. Trimming removed 2 bases from V and 3 bases from J; junction bases left unmatched: 2. Germline-derived CDR1 and CDR2 are LGHDT and YNNKEL (reference sequence). CDR3 sequence reads: CASSQSTGGYEQYF. The CDR3 DNA is TGTGCCAGCAGCCAATCGACAGGGGGCTACGAGCAGTACTTC.

This clone appeared once. The V and J genes are TRBV19 and TRBJ2-7; D is perhaps TRBD2 (6 bases). The CDR3 consists of 16 residues. Deletions cut 0 bases from V and 0 bases from J, with 12 bases between. Germline CDR1 and CDR2: LNHDA and SQIVND (reference sequence). As DNA, the CDR3 is TGTGCCAGTAGTATAGAAGGAGGGCACCGCTCCTACGAGCAGTACTTC. Protein product: CASSIEGGHRSYEQYF.

This chain uses TRBV9 with TRBJ2-1; 7 bases match TRBD2. V was clipped by 0 bases and J by 6 bases; unmatched bases: 9. The CDR3 totals 16 residues. The germline CDR1 and CDR2 sequences are SGDLS and YYNGEE. DNA of the CDR3: TGTGCCAGCAGCGTAGCTCCCCAGCGGGGCAGCAATGAGCAGTTCTTC. Its protein product is CASSVAPQRGSNEQFF.

Notes on this clone: This sample also contains other DNA sequences that code for the same CDR3. This rearrangement joins TRBV4-1 to TRBJ1-1; tentatively, D is TRBD1 (5 bases). V was pared by 4 bases and J by 6 bases, with 9 bases between. The CDR3 loop spans 12 amino acids. CDR1 MGHRA and CDR2 YSYEKL come from the germline V gene. The CDR3 protein is CASSPQGAEAFF. CDR3 DNA sequence: TGCGCCAGCAGCCCCCAGGGCGCTGAAGCTTTCTTT.

The J gene is TRBJ2-1, the V gene TRBV3-1 (or the pseudogene TRBV3-2); perhaps TRBD1 as D (6 bases). The CDR3 covers 13 residues. Germline V lookup: CDR1 LGHDT, CDR2 YNNKEL (reference sequence). V lost 0 bases, J lost 7 bases, and 7 bases lay in between. Here the CDR3 reads CASSQERGNEQFF. The DNA for the CDR3 is TGTGCCAGCAGCCAAGAGAGGGGGAATGAGCAGTTCTTC.